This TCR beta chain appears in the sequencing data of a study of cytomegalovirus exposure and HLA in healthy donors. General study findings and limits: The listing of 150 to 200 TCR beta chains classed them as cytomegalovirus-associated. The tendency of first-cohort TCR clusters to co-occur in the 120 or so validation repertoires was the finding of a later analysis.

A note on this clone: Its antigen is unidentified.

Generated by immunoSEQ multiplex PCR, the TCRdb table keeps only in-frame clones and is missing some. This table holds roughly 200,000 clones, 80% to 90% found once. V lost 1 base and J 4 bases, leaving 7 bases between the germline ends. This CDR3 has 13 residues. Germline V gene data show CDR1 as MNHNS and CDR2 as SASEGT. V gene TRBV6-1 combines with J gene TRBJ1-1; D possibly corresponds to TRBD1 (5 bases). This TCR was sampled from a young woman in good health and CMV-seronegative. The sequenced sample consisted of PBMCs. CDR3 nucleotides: TGTGCCAGCAGTGAAGGAAGGGGCACTGAAGCTTTCTTT. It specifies CASSEGRGTEAFF.